This T cell receptor (beta chain) was found in a study of shared T cell receptors in the human thymus. Trimming took off 1 base at V and 4 bases at J, with 15 bases between the two ends. The CDR3 has 17 residues. Germline CDR1 and CDR2: SGHRS and YFSETQ. Only in-frame clones appear in the TCRdb table, and some are missing; sequencing was by immunoSEQ multiplex PCR. Of some 640,000 clones listed, about 87% are singletons. This clone was seen only once. A further study also used this sample, focusing on human thymus T cells. As that study records: During corrective heart surgery, resections were taken, and the thymus tissue came from them.

The chain uses TRBV5-1 and TRBJ1-6; a weak D match, TRBD1 (6 bases). The TCR originated in a boy less than two years old with a congenital heart defect. The sequencing sample was made of thymocytes. The CDR3 DNA follows: TGCGCCAGCAGCTTGTTGGCGGAAGGACAGTATAATTCACCCCTCCACTTT. Translation: CASSLLAEGQYNSPLHF. Looking up the rest from reference TRBV5-1 and TRBJ1-6 gives the full variable domain: KAGVTQTPRYLIKTRGQQVTLSCSPISGHRSVSWYQQTPGQGLQFLFEYFSETQRNKGNFPGRFSGRQFSNSRSEMNVSTLELGDSALYLCASSLLAEGQYNSPLHFGNGTRLTVT.